This T cell receptor (beta chain) was recovered during a study of cytomegalovirus exposure and HLA in healthy donors. Across the whole study: For the roughly 400 genotyped donors, 81% fell within the Caucasian-associated ancestry cluster.

The CDR3 contains 18 residues. Per germline, CDR1 SGHRS and CDR2 YFSETQ. The PCR ran on 60 Vbeta and 13 Jbeta primers. The repertoire was sequenced with immunoSEQ multiplex PCR; TCRdb's copy has only in-frame clones and lacks some. The sample consists of roughly 110,000 clones, over 65% of them appearing once. The specimen was PBMCs. The V call is TRBV5-1, the J call TRBJ2-5; 9 bases align to TRBD1. The last part of the DNA fits TRBJ2-7 better; the J call may be wrong. This sequence originates from a female donor in good health and CMV-seronegative. CDR3 nucleotides: TGCGCCAGCAGCTTGGGGACAGGGGACTGGACGCCAACCCACGAGCAGTACTTC. This gives the protein CASSLGTGDWTPTHEQYF.